The 12 T cell receptor beta chains given below trace back to one sample, sequenced in a study of beta chain features in type 1 diabetes. The isolated RNA, all of it, was reverse transcribed, so expressed TCRB transcripts were what got sequenced. Assay used: immunoSEQ multiplex PCR; TCRdb lists only in-frame clones, some missing. Of 390,000 or so clones detected, about 15% appear once; the ten largest clones hold roughly 0.036%. The specimen sequenced was naive CD4+ T cells from blood. These receptors were taken from a man in his thirties or forties in good health.

This clone has only a few counts. The chain carries TRBV7-2 and TRBJ1-1, with a weak D call TRBD1 (5 bases). Trimming pared 2 bases from V and 0 bases from J, leaving 22 bases between. The CDR3 is 19 amino acids. Germline lookup yields CDR1 SGHTA and CDR2 FQGNSA. CDR3 nucleotides: TGTGCCAGCAGCTTATTTGGAGGAGCGGCAGGGCCTATGAACACTGAAGCTTTCTTT. Translation gives CASSLFGGAAGPMNTEAFF.

This clone was found a few times. J is TRBJ2-3 and V is TRBV7-9; D is unclear. The CDR3 is 14 amino acids. CDR1 and CDR2 (germline): SEHNR, FQNEAQ (reference sequence). V was trimmed by 1 base and J by 3 bases, leaving 8 bases between them. The CDR3 DNA is TGTGCCAGCAGCTTAGATATTGGTACAGATACGCAGTATTTT. Amino acids: CASSLDIGTDTQYF.

The chain employs TRBV5-4 and TRBJ1-4, with unresolved D. Germline V gene lookup returns CDR1 SGHNT and CDR2 YYREEE (reference sequence). The ends were cut back, 4 bases at V and 1 base at J, with 11 bases in the middle. The CDR3 is 15 amino acids. CDR3: CASSRRLGTNEKLFF. For the CDR3, the DNA is TGTGCCAGCAGCCGGAGGTTGGGAACTAATGAAAAACTGTTTTTT.

This clone was detected only a few times. This rearrangement joins TRBV5-1 to TRBJ2-6, with D perhaps matching TRBD1 (6 bases). CDR1 SGHRS and CDR2 YFSETQ come from the germline V gene. Trimming cost V 7 bases and J 4 bases, with 21 bases left between them. This CDR3 is 17 amino acids long. CDR3 coding DNA: TGCGCCAGCTGTCCCACAGGGCTTCGGGGAGGGGCCAACGTCCTGACTTTC. This translates into CASCPTGLRGGANVLTF.

The rearrangement uses TRBV13 and TRBJ1-2; D remains ambiguous. CDR1 and CDR2 (germline): PRHDT, FYEKMQ (reference sequence). V was pared by 5 bases and J by 8 bases, with 12 bases between. This CDR3 has 12 residues. This chain's CDR3 is CASSPRTRGYTF. In DNA, the CDR3 is TGTGCCAGCAGCCCCCGGACCAGGGGCTACACCTTC.

This sequence joins TRBV5-4 and TRBJ2-2; no firm D call. The V and J ends lost 0 bases and 0 bases respectively, with 3 bases between them. Germline V CDR1 and CDR2: SGHNT, YYREEE (reference sequence). This CDR3 is built from 14 residues. DNA for the CDR3: TGTGCCAGCAGCTTGGATGCGAACACCGGGGAGCTGTTTTTT. It yields the protein CASSLDANTGELFF. Full variable domain (missing parts from reference TRBV5-4 and TRBJ2-2): ETGVTQSPTHLIKTRGQQVTLRCSSQSGHNTVSWYQQALGQGPQFIFQYYREEENGRGNFPPRFSGLQFPNYSSELNVNALELDDSALYLCASSLDANTGELFFGEGSRLTVL.

This clone was seen more than once but under ten times. The V gene is TRBV20-1, the J gene TRBJ2-3; D gene uncertain. Trimming shortened V by 4 bases and J by 6 bases, and 8 bases separated the two germline ends. Germline lookup yields CDR1 DFQATT and CDR2 SNEGSKA (reference sequence). The CDR3 runs to 11 residues. CDR3 amino acids: CSATTVDTQYF. CDR3 in DNA: TGCAGTGCTACGACTGTGGATACGCAGTATTTT.

This clone was seen only a few times. The V gene is TRBV6-4, the J gene TRBJ2-1, with 13 nucleotides matching TRBD2. The CDR3 sequence is 15 residues long. Per germline, CDR1 MRHNA and CDR2 SNTAGT. V lost 1 base, J lost 9 bases, and 3 bases stayed unmatched. The DNA of the CDR3 is TGTGCCAGCAGTGACTGGACTAGCGGGAGAGGTGAGCAGTTCTTC. Translated: CASSDWTSGRGEQFF.

V and J are TRBV23-1 and TRBJ1-1; no firm D call. TRBV23-1 qualifies as an ORF whose function is uncertain. Trimming pared 4 bases from V and 2 bases from J, leaving 14 bases between. This CDR3 is built from 15 residues. CDR3 in amino acids: CASSPLERNNTEAFF. CDR3 in DNA: TGCGCCAGCAGTCCCCTGGAGAGAAACAACACTGAAGCTTTCTTT.

The rearrangement joins TRBV7-8 to TRBJ2-2; tentatively, D is TRBD2 (5 bases). In germline, CDR1 is SGHVS, CDR2 FQNEAQ. The germline V and J ends were trimmed by 0 bases and 3 bases, with 11 bases remaining between them. This CDR3 has 16 amino acids. CDR3 nucleotides: TGTGCCAGCAGCTTAGCCCCGAGGCGGGACACCGGGGAGCTGTTTTTT. The encoded protein is CASSLAPRRDTGELFF.

This CDR3 reads CASSSTRIYEQYF. The DNA for the CDR3 is TGTGCCAGCAGTTCAACCAGGATCTACGAGCAGTACTTC. The chain uses TRBV6-5 and TRBJ2-7; no clear D. The germline gives CDR1 MNHEY, CDR2 SVGAGI. The CDR3 loop spans 13 amino acids. Trimming removed 4 bases from V and 3 bases from J, with 10 bases in between.

This clone has a handful of counts. The CDR3 coding sequence is TGTGCCAGCAGTAGACGAAATTCACCCCTCCACTTT. Amino acids: CASSRRNSPLHF. V is TRBV6-5 and J is TRBJ1-6; D is uncertain. Trimming removed 5 bases at V and 7 bases at J, with 6 bases between. The CDR3 totals 12 residues. Germline values: CDR1 MNHEY, CDR2 SVGAGI.